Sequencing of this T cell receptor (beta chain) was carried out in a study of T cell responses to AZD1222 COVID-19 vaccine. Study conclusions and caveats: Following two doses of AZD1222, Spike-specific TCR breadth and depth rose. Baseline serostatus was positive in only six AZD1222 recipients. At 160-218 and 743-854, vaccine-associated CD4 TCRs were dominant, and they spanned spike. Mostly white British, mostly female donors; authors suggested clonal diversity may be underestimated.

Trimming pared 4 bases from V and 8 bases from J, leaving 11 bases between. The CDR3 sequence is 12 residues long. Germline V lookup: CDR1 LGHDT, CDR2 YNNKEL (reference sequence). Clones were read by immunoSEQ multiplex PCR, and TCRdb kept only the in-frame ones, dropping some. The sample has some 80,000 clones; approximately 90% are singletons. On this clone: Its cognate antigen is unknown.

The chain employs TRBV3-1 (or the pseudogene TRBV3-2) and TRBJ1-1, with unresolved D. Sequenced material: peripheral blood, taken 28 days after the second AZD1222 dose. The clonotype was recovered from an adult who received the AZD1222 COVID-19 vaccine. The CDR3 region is CASSLHGREAFF. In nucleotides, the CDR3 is TGTGCCAGCAGCCTCCACGGGAGGGAAGCTTTCTTT.